Listed below are T cell receptor beta chains from one sample, sequenced in a study of blood T cell repertoires in COVID-19. Only in-frame clones appear in the TCRdb table, and some are missing; sequencing was by immunoSEQ multiplex PCR. The data contain about 380,000 clones, roughly four fifths of them seen just once; the ten biggest clones take up 1.1%. Sequenced material: peripheral blood. The source is a human donor with acute or convalescent COVID-19. The donor label of this sample is uncertain. Both conserved end residues are part of each CDR3. D genes are given only for firm matches. Clone size is shown for a subset of rows, as once, few, many or a class of expanded clone.

V gene	J gene	CDR3 length	clone size	D gene	CDR3 protein	CDR3 DNA
TRBV7-9	TRBJ2-1	16	.	TRBD2	CASSSSSGGARYEQFF	TGTGCCAGCAGCTCTTCTAGCGGGGGGGCGCGTTATGAGCAGTTCTTC
TRBV2	TRBJ2-1	14	.	.	CASTEGLLYNEQFF	TGTGCCAGCACCGAAGGACTACTCTACAATGAGCAGTTCTTC
TRBV19	TRBJ1-5	16	.	TRBD1	CASSSMDRGGYQPQHF	TGTGCCAGTAGTTCCATGGACAGGGGAGGATACCAGCCCCAGCATTTT
TRBV7-9	TRBJ2-7	11	.	.	CASSLADEQYF	TGTGCCAGCAGCTTGGCCGACGAGCAGTACTTC
TRBV6-5	TRBJ1-2	15	.	TRBD1	CGLLSPWGQTDPYTF	TGTGGCCTCCTTTCCCCGTGGGGACAGACGGATCCCTACACCTTC
TRBV2	TRBJ1-6	15	few	.	CASSELDSYNSPLHF	TGTGCCAGCAGTGAGTTGGACAGCTATAATTCACCCCTCCACTTT
TRBV28	TRBJ1-5	13	once	.	CASSFYRDQPQHF	TGTGCCAGCAGTTTTTACAGAGATCAGCCCCAGCATTTT
TRBV24-1	TRBJ1-2	12	.	.	CATSDSGYGYTF	TGTGCCACCAGTGACTCCGGCTATGGCTACACCTTC
TRBV15	TRBJ1-1	13	.	.	CATSRAGNSEAFF	TGTGCCACCAGCAGGGCGGGGAATTCGGAAGCTTTCTTT
TRBV2	TRBJ2-6	16	.	.	CASSVQGSSGANVLTF	TGTGCCAGCAGTGTCCAGGGAAGCTCTGGGGCCAACGTCCTGACTTTC
TRBV10-2	TRBJ1-6	14	few	.	CASRTGPQNSPLHF	TGCGCCAGCAGGACAGGCCCCCAAAATTCACCCCTCCACTTT
TRBV19	TRBJ2-6	17	.	TRBD1	CASSTGQGAPGANVLTF	TGTGCCAGTAGTACGGGACAGGGGGCACCTGGGGCCAACGTCCTGACTTTC
TRBV30	TRBJ2-2	14	.	.	CAWSWGPNTGELFF	TGTGCCTGGAGTTGGGGGCCCAACACCGGGGAGCTGTTTTTT
TRBV5-6	TRBJ1-1	16	.	.	CASSWGEGGWNTEAFF	TGTGCCAGCAGCTGGGGGGAGGGCGGTTGGAACACTGAAGCTTTCTTT
TRBV5-4	TRBJ1-6	15	.	TRBD1	CASSSVGQGNSPLHF	TGTGCCAGCAGCTCAGTGGGACAGGGAAATTCACCCCTCCACTTT
TRBV30	TRBJ1-4	16	few	TRBD1	CAWSVHLTGGNEKLFF	TGTGCCTGGAGTGTTCATCTGACAGGGGGCAATGAAAAACTGTTTTTT
TRBV5-1	TRBJ1-2	13	.	.	CASSLETGYGYTF	TGCGCCAGCAGCCTAGAGACTGGCTATGGCTACACCTTC
TRBV14	TRBJ1-6	15	few	.	CASSQNRADNSPLHF	TGTGCCAGCAGCCAGAACAGGGCTGATAATTCACCCCTCCACTTT
TRBV7-2	TRBJ1-6	15	.	TRBD1	CASSLVGQGASPLHF	TGTGCCAGCAGCTTAGTAGGACAGGGGGCTTCACCCCTCCACTTT
TRBV5-1	TRBJ2-7	15	once	TRBD1	CASSFSGTGYSEQYF	TGCGCCAGCAGCTTTTCCGGGACAGGGTATAGCGAGCAGTACTTC
TRBV4-1	TRBJ2-5	13	.	.	CASSQDSRETQYF	TGCGCCAGCAGCCAAGATTCGAGGGAGACCCAGTACTTC
TRBV24-1	TRBJ1-2	12	once	.	CATSDLGSGYTF	TGTGCCACCAGTGACCTGGGGAGTGGCTACACCTTC
TRBV7-2	TRBJ1-1	15	.	.	CASSLAQGTYTEAFF	TGTGCCAGCAGCTTAGCGCAGGGGACGTACACTGAAGCTTTCTTT
TRBV5-1	TRBJ2-1	15	.	.	CASSSTGFAGAQQFF	TGCGCCAGCAGCTCGACAGGTTTCGCGGGAGCTCAGCAGTTCTTC
TRBV6-4	TRBJ2-2	13	few	.	CASSGRGTGELFF	TGTGCCAGCAGCGGCAGGGGAACCGGGGAGCTGTTTTTT
TRBV19	TRBJ1-4	15	.	.	CASSVGPGLDTRLFF	TGTGCCAGTAGCGTCGGACCGGGACTGGATACTAGACTGTTTTTT
TRBV6-5	TRBJ2-2	15	.	.	CASSAVGNDPGELFF	TGTGCCAGCAGCGCGGTCGGGAACGACCCCGGGGAGCTGTTTTTT
TRBV5-1	TRBJ2-1	15	.	.	CASSLDQGPTDEQFF	TGCGCCAGCAGCTTGGACCAGGGGCCCACGGATGAGCAGTTCTTC
TRBV9	TRBJ2-2	17	few	.	CASSAFRTVLVTGELFF	TGTGCCAGCAGCGCCTTTAGGACAGTTTTGGTCACCGGGGAGCTGTTTTTT